One sample yielded the 9 T cell receptor beta chains listed below, sequenced in a study of radiotherapy plus CTLA-4 blockade in lung cancer (dated by TCRdb to 2017 to 2018). Library prep was done by the immunoSEQ multiplex PCR assay. TCRdb took this table from immuneACCESS and kept in-frame rearrangements with V and J called. Such tables lack part of the clones; where checked against another copy, unresolved V genes explain under half of the gap, and the rest is unexplained. A total of about 38,000 clones appear in this sample, around 79% of them only once. The ten largest account for roughly 8.7% of the sample. The sequences come from peripheral blood, collected from a patient treated with radiotherapy plus ipilimumab. The source of these receptors is a human donor with non-small cell lung cancer who had stable disease on radiotherapy plus ipilimumab.

The chain employs TRBV2 and TRBJ2-7; TRBD2 aligns across 7 bases. The junction had 10 bases not matched to a gene; V was cut back by 5 bases and J by 6 bases. This CDR3 contains 14 residues. Germline V lookup: CDR1 SNHLY, CDR2 FYNNEI. The CDR3 region has the DNA TGTGCCAGCAGTCCCGGACTAGAGGTGCGCGAGCAGTACGTC. This sequence encodes CASSPGLEVREQYV.

This CDR3 is CASSYSWGPGNQPQHF. The CDR3 bases are TGTGCCAGCAGTTACTCGTGGGGACCGGGCAATCAGCCCCAGCATTTT. This chain connects TRBV6-5 to TRBJ1-5, with D possibly TRBD1 on 5 matching bases. Trimming shortened V by 0 bases and J by 2 bases, and 11 bases separated the two germline ends. The CDR3 runs 16 residues. Germline assignment: CDR1 MNHEY and CDR2 SVGAGI.

This chain uses TRBV13 with TRBJ1-4, with D possibly being TRBD1 (5 bases). The germline V gene encodes CDR1 PRHDT and CDR2 FYEKMQ (reference sequence). The CDR3 loop spans 12 amino acids. Trimming pared 2 bases from V and 8 bases from J, leaving 6 bases between. CDR3 sequence: CASSLQGEKLFF. The CDR3 bases are TGTGCCAGCAGCTTACAGGGAGAAAAACTGTTTTTT.

The chain recombines TRBV19 with TRBJ1-3, with TRBD1 as a possible D gene (5 bases). Germline CDR1 reads LNHDA; CDR2 reads SQIVND (reference sequence). V lost 3 bases and J lost 3, with 12 bases in between. CDR3 length: 15 amino acids. The DNA of the CDR3 is TGTGCCAGTAGTATTGCAGGGCGAGGTGGAAACACCATATATTTT. This encodes CASSIAGRGGNTIYF. Full variable domain (remainder filled in from reference TRBV19 and TRBJ1-3): DGGITQSPKYLFRKEGQNVTLSCEQNLNHDAMYWYRQDPGQGLRLIYYSQIVNDFQKGDIAEGYSVSREKKESFPLTVTSAQKNPTAFYLCASSIAGRGGNTIYFGEGSWLTVV.

The V and J genes are TRBV5-1 and TRBJ1-4; D is unclear. This CDR3 region has 17 residues. Germline V CDR1 and CDR2: SGHRS, YFSETQ. V was cut by 4 bases and J by 1 base, with 17 bases left in between. The CDR3 sequence: CASSPAIPIVTNEKLFF. The CDR3 DNA reads as TGCGCCAGCAGCCCGGCAATCCCTATCGTAACTAATGAAAAACTGTTTTTT.

The chain combines TRBV27 with TRBJ1-2; 9 bases align to TRBD1. Germline trimming cut 5 bases from V and 4 bases from J; bases unmatched to any gene: 14. Germline V gene lookup returns CDR1 MNHEY and CDR2 SMNVEV (reference sequence). The length of the CDR3 is 17 residues. CDR3 loop: CASSPYGSGQGGYGYTF. In nucleotides, the CDR3 is TGTGCCAGCAGTCCTTACGGGTCGGGACAGGGAGGCTATGGCTACACCTTC.

This clone was seen more than once but under ten times. The gene calls are TRBV11-1 and TRBJ2-1, with 8 bases aligning to TRBD1. With V trimmed by 5 bases and J by 5 bases, 5 bases remained unmatched. The CDR3 is 14 amino acids. Germline V CDR1 and CDR2: SGHAT, FQDESV (reference sequence). CDR3 bases: TGTGCCAGCAGCCCAAGGACAGGGCACAATGAGCAGTTCTTC. Translated: CASSPRTGHNEQFF.

The chain carries TRBV10-2 and TRBJ1-2; tentative D call: TRBD1 (5 bases). The CDR3 runs to 13 residues. V lost 4 bases and J lost 12, with 18 bases in between. CDR1 is WSHSY, CDR2 SAAADI, per germline. CDR3 residues: CASSALRSGADTF. In DNA form, the CDR3 reads TGCGCCAGCAGTGCTCTGAGAAGTGGGGCTGACACCTTC.

The DNA for the CDR3 is TGTGCCAGTAGTATTTTTGGGGAAAACACTGAAGCTTTCTTT. Its protein is CASSIFGENTEAFF. This chain joins TRBV19 and TRBJ1-1; D call uncertain. Trimming left V 3 bases short and J 2 bases short, with 10 bases between. The CDR3 loop spans 14 amino acids. CDR1 is LNHDA and CDR2 is SQIVND in the germline V gene (reference sequence).